These 21 T cell receptor beta chains were all obtained from the same sample, sequenced in a study of T cell repertoires in cytomegalovirus infection. TCRdb fed the reads into MiXCR, producing one record per CDR3 protein. Seen here are about 230,000 distinct CDR3 sequences, approximately 22% observed once, and the top ten hold 18%. The sequenced sample was CD8+ T cells from PBMCs. These receptor sequences come from a human donor in good health (CMV status not recorded). Some clones in this sample may be carry-over from other donors' samples.

In its sample, this clonotype ranks as medium-sized. The chain uses TRBV7-6 and TRBJ1-4; a weak D match, TRBD1 (6 bases). CDR1 SGHVS and CDR2 FNYEAQ come from the germline V gene. The CDR3 runs to 20 residues. Between the trimmed V and J ends, which lost 5 bases and 0 bases, there was a span of 25 bases. The CDR3 loop is CASSPWTAVRVNTTNEKLFF. DNA of the CDR3: TGTGCCAGCAGCCCGTGGACAGCGGTTCGGGTGAATACAACTAATGAAAAACTGTTTTTT.

This clonotype has a handful of counts. The V and J genes are TRBV6-1 and TRBJ1-1; D perhaps matches TRBD1 (5 bases). The CDR3 sequence is 13 residues long. Germline V lookup: CDR1 MNHNS, CDR2 SASEGT. V was pared by 6 bases and J by 2 bases, with 10 bases between. This CDR3 reads CASSLQDNTEAFF. DNA of the CDR3: TGTGCCAGCAGCCTACAGGATAACACTGAAGCTTTCTTT.

The rearrangement links TRBV11-2 to TRBJ2-3; D is undetermined. This CDR3 has 14 amino acids. The V and J ends lost 7 bases and 1 base respectively, with 12 bases between them. Germline values: CDR1 SGHAT, CDR2 FQNNGV. The CDR3 loop reads CASTPLSGTDTQYF. The DNA for the CDR3 is TGTGCCAGCACCCCCCTGTCCGGCACAGATACGCAGTATTTT. Full variable domain (missing parts from reference TRBV11-2 and TRBJ2-3): EAGVAQSPRYKIIEKRQSVAFWCNPISGHATLYWYQQILGQGPKLLIQFQNNGVVDDSQLPKDRFSAERLKGVDSTLKIQPAKLEDSAVYLCASTPLSGTDTQYFGPGTRLTVL.

This clonotype was observed a handful of times. The chain uses TRBV2 and TRBJ2-2; maybe TRBD1 (7 bases). V shed 8 bases and J shed 4 bases, with 14 bases lying between them. The CDR3 has 14 amino acids. CDR1 and CDR2 (germline): SNHLY, FYNNEI. The CDR3 DNA is TGTGCCAGCGGAGGGGGCGAGGTCACCGGGGAGCTGTTTTTT. The encoded protein is CASGGGEVTGELFF.

The CDR3 region is CASRQQGNPSYEQYF. Here the CDR3 DNA reads TGCGCCAGCAGGCAACAGGGAAACCCCTCCTACGAGCAGTACTTC. The V gene is TRBV5-1, the J gene TRBJ2-7, with D possibly being TRBD1 (6 bases). The V end lost 5 bases, the J end lost 0 bases, and 15 bases lay between the germline ends. CDR1 is SGHRS and CDR2 is YFSETQ in the germline V gene. The CDR3 covers 15 residues.

The chain combines TRBV29-1 with TRBJ1-2; D is unresolved. With 2 bases removed from V and 4 bases from J, the gap between germline ends came to 11 bases. The CDR3 is 13 amino acids. The germline V gene has CDR1 SQVTM and CDR2 ANQGSEA. The CDR3 DNA is TGCAGCGTTGAATTGGACCGAGCCTATGGCTACACCTTC. Its protein is CSVELDRAYGYTF.

This clonotype was counted ten times or more. This chain links TRBV12-5 with TRBJ2-3, with TRBD1 matching over 9 bases. CDR3 size: 14 residues. J was trimmed by 5 bases and V by 6 bases; bases with no gene match: 6. Germline V gives CDR1 LGHNT, CDR2 FRNRAP. The CDR3 region is CASGRDRVIDTQYF. CDR3 in DNA: TGTGCTAGTGGCCGGGACAGGGTCATAGATACGCAGTATTTT. Drawing the rest from reference TRBV12-5 and TRBJ2-3, the complete variable domain is DARVTQTPRHKVTEMGQEVTMRCQPILGHNTVFWYRQTMMQGLELLAYFRNRAPLDDSGMPKDRFSAEMPDATLATLKIQPSEPRDSAVYFCASGRDRVIDTQYFGPGTRLTVL.

This clonotype has just a few counts. V gene TRBV7-9 combines with J gene TRBJ2-1; no clear D gene. Germline-derived CDR1 and CDR2 are SEHNR and FQNEAQ (reference sequence). This CDR3 region has 14 residues. V gave up 4 bases and J gave up 5 bases, with 12 bases separating them. CDR3 amino acids: CASSWVVGNNEQFF. In DNA, the CDR3 is TGTGCCAGCAGCTGGGTCGTGGGGAACAATGAGCAGTTCTTC.

About this clonotype itself: Compared with germline, one end of the junction differs, possibly owing to a read error. This rearrangement joins TRBV7-6 to TRBJ2-7; D gene unclear. CDR3 size: 16 residues. Per the germline V gene, CDR1 is SGHVS and CDR2 is FNYEAQ. The CDR3 loop is CTSSLADSPLSYEQYF. As DNA, the CDR3 is TGTACCAGCAGCTTAGCCGACTCTCCCCTTTCCTACGAGCAGTACTTC.

This clonotype has a handful of counts. The DNA for the CDR3 is TGTGCCTCCTCCCCGGCCGCCGGCTATGGCTACACCTTC. It codes for CASSPAAGYGYTF. The chain has TRBV19 and TRBJ1-2; D is uncertain. The V end lost 11 bases, the J end lost 4 bases, and 17 bases lay between the germline ends. The CDR3 spans 13 residues. Germline CDR1 and CDR2: LNHDA and SQIVND (reference sequence).

CDR3 nucleotides: TGTGCCAGCAGCCCGAACCCATTCGTCAGGGTACCAAAAGAGACCCAGTACTTC. Translated: CASSPNPFVRVPKETQYF. The gene calls are TRBV3-1 and TRBJ2-5; tentatively, D is TRBD1 (5 bases). The CDR3 runs 18 residues. Trimming took off 4 bases at V and 3 bases at J, with 24 bases between the two ends. Germline CDR1 reads LGHDT; CDR2 reads YNNKEL (reference sequence).

This chain connects TRBV20-1 to TRBJ2-7, with D possibly being TRBD1 (6 bases). This CDR3 has 12 residues. Germline-derived CDR1 and CDR2 are DFQATT and SNEGSKA (reference sequence). The V end was cut by 2 bases, the J end by 6 bases, with 11 bases between. DNA of the CDR3: TGCAGTGCTAGACCCCCCAGGGGCGAGCAGTACTTC. Protein product: CSARPPRGEQYF.

This clonotype occurred many times. This sequence joins TRBV7-3 and TRBJ2-3, with D maybe TRBD2 (6 bases). Trimming took 2 bases from V and 8 from J, leaving 11 bases between them. Germline CDR1 SGHTA, CDR2 FQGTGA. This CDR3 spans 13 amino acids. CDR3 sequence reads: CASSLGGAGTQYF. DNA of the CDR3: TGTGCCAGCAGCTTAGGTGGAGCGGGTACGCAGTATTTT.

This clonotype was seen only a few times. The CDR3 region is CASSLTGEENTEAFF. CDR3 in DNA: TGTGCCAGCAGCCTCACAGGGGAGGAGAACACTGAAGCTTTCTTT. The chain links TRBV28 to TRBJ1-1; TRBD1 matches 7 bases. The trim removed 6 bases at V and 1 base at J, leaving 8 bases unmatched. CDR3 length: 15 residues. Germline V CDR1 and CDR2: MDHEN, SYDVKM.

The chain uses TRBV12-3 or TRBV12-4 and TRBJ2-2; 8 bases line up with TRBD2. V trimming: 6 bases; J trimming: 4 bases; junction bases outside the gene matches: 4. The CDR3 has 14 amino acids. The CDR3 reads CASSTGGTTGELFF. CDR3 bases: TGTGCCAGCAGCACGGGAGGGACCACCGGGGAGCTGTTTTTT.

This clonotype was recorded a few times. This rearrangement joins TRBV28 to TRBJ1-2, with D possibly matching TRBD1 (5 bases). The CDR3 length is 14 residues. Trimming removed 6 bases at V and 1 base at J, with 12 bases between. In germline, CDR1 is MDHEN, CDR2 SYDVKM. The chain's CDR3 is CASRAGGSNYGYTF. CDR3 coding DNA: TGTGCCAGCAGGGCCGGGGGGAGTAACTATGGCTACACCTTC.

This rearrangement joins TRBV4-1 to TRBJ2-2; TRBD2 aligns across 8 bases. The CDR3 has 16 residues. Germline lookup yields CDR1 MGHRA and CDR2 YSYEKL. V shed 8 bases, J shed 3 bases, and the junction held 11 bases outside the gene matches. The CDR3 sequence is CASSIGGAAHTGELFF. The DNA of the CDR3 is TGCGCCAGCTCTATCGGGGGGGCGGCTCACACCGGGGAGCTGTTTTTT.

This clonotype was detected many times. The chain joins TRBV7-9 to TRBJ2-3; 9 nucleotides match TRBD1. CDR1 and CDR2 from the germline V gene are SEHNR and FQNEAQ (reference sequence). The V gene end was trimmed by 4 bases and the J gene end by 8 bases; junction bases not matched to a gene: 13. The CDR3 has 16 amino acids. The CDR3 region is CASSSAGTGTPSTQYF. Here the CDR3 DNA reads TGTGCCAGCAGCTCTGCCGGGACAGGGACGCCTAGTACGCAGTATTTT.

Within the sample, this clonotype is medium-sized. V is TRBV4-1 and J is TRBJ1-4; no clear D. With 0 bases removed from V and 7 bases from J, the gap between germline ends came to 12 bases. From germline, CDR1 is MGHRA and CDR2 YSYEKL. This CDR3 contains 15 residues. The CDR3 DNA is TGCGCCAGCAGCCAAGAGAGAGGTACGAGTGAAAAACTGTTTTTT. It translates to CASSQERGTSEKLFF.

The chain recombines TRBV5-6 with TRBJ2-7; unclear D gene. Germline V gives CDR1 SGHDT, CDR2 YYEEEE. The germline V and J ends were trimmed by 4 bases and 0 bases, with 8 bases remaining between them. The CDR3 is made up of 13 amino acids. CDR3 in DNA: TGTGCCAGCAGCCACGCACGCTCCTACGAGCAGTACTTC. Translating it yields CASSHARSYEQYF.

The rearrangement links TRBV27 to TRBJ1-2; D gene ambiguous. The CDR3 has 14 amino acids. Between the trimmed V and J ends, which lost 5 bases and 2 bases, there was a span of 12 bases. Germline V gene sequence: CDR1 MNHEY, CDR2 SMNVEV (reference sequence). The CDR3 is CASSPSVGNYGYTF. The CDR3 nucleotides read TGTGCCAGCAGTCCCTCGGTGGGAAACTATGGCTACACCTTC.